These 3 T cell receptor beta chains share one sample of origin, sequenced in a study of T cells in narcolepsy (dated by TCRdb to 2016 to 2019). The library came from the immunoSEQ multiplex PCR assay. This is the immuneACCESS table as TCRdb keeps it, with only in-frame sequences that have V and J called. A part of the clones is gone; compared with another copy, unresolved V genes explain less than half, and the rest is unexplained. The sample table contains approximately 25,000 clones; only one count was recorded for around 78% of them. The biggest ten clones account for 3% to 4% of the sample. Sequencing was performed on CD45RA- memory CD4+ T cells from PBMCs. The sample's cell subset or site label, decoded: memory T cells sorted ex vivo from peripheral blood. Source of these receptors: a human donor with narcolepsy.

The chain joins TRBV11-3 to TRBJ2-2, with 7 positions matching TRBD1. Germline loops: CDR1 SGHNT, CDR2 YENEEA. With 5 bases clipped from V and 12 bases from J, the junction kept 6 bases outside the gene matches. The CDR3 sequence is 12 residues long. CDR3 coding DNA: TGTGCCAGCAGCCTCAGGGACAGAAAGCTGTTTTTT. Its translation is CASSLRDRKLFF.

The chain uses TRBV6-6 and TRBJ1-4; TRBD1 might be the D (5 bases). The CDR3 is made up of 14 amino acids. The V gene's germline CDR1 is MNHNY and CDR2 SVGAGI (reference sequence). V was pared by 0 bases and J by 7 bases, with 9 bases between. The CDR3 protein is CASSYSKGAEKLFF. CDR3 sequence (DNA): TGTGCCAGCAGTTACTCGAAAGGGGCTGAAAAACTGTTTTTT.

The chain has TRBV19 and TRBJ2-1, with a tentative D call TRBD1 (7 bases). The CDR3 consists of 14 residues. Germline assignment: CDR1 LNHDA and CDR2 SQIVND (reference sequence). Trimming removed 7 bases from V and 7 bases from J, with 17 bases in between. The CDR3 nucleotides are TGTGCCAGTAACAGGGGCAGTCGGGGGAATGAGCAGTTCTTC. Its protein is CASNRGSRGNEQFF. The full variable domain, with the rest looked up from reference TRBV19 and TRBJ2-1, is DGGITQSPKYLFRKEGQNVTLSCEQNLNHDAMYWYRQDPGQGLRLIYYSQIVNDFQKGDIAEGYSVSREKKESFPLTVTSAQKNPTAFYLCASNRGSRGNEQFFGPGTRLTVL.